This T cell receptor beta chain is from a study of cytomegalovirus exposure and HLA in healthy donors. Of note for this clone: Its antigen is undetermined. The same CDR3 also results from other DNA sequences found in this sample.

Regarding the study as a whole: Evidence from a later analysis indicated that most CMV-associated TCR beta chains looked HLA-restricted.

V was shortened by 9 bases and J by 8 bases, with 10 bases between the two germline ends. The germline V gene encodes CDR1 SNHLY and CDR2 FYNNEI. CDR3 length: 11 amino acids. The PCR used 60 Vbeta and 13 Jbeta primers. The table came from immunoSEQ multiplex PCR; TCRdb's copy has only in-frame clones and leaves some out. Its table records just over 200,000 clones. The source of this sequence is a girl aged 2-10 years in good health and CMV-seropositive. The rearrangement joins TRBV2 to TRBJ1-4; D call uncertain. The sequencing input was PBMCs. The CDR3 loop is CASRTGEKLFF. CDR3 DNA: TGTGCCAGTAGGACGGGAGAAAAACTGTTTTTT.